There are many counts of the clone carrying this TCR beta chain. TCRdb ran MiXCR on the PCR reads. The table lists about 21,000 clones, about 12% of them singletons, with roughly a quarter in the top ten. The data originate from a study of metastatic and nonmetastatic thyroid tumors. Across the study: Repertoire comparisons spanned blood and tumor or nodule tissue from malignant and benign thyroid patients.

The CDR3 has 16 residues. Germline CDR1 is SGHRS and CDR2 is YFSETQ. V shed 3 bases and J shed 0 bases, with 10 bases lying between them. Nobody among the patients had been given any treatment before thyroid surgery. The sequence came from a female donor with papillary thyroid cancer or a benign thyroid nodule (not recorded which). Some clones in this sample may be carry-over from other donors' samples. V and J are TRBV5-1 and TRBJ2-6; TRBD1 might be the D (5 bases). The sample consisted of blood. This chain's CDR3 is CASSWGVGSGANVLTF. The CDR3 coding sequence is TGCGCCAGCAGCTGGGGCGTCGGCTCTGGGGCCAACGTCCTGACTTTC.